This T cell receptor (beta chain) was observed in a study of T-cell memory formation after mild COVID-19. Via MiXCR, TCRdb re-called the 5' RACE reads, giving one row per CDR3 protein. The sample includes around 320,000 distinct CDR3 sequences, approximately 27% of them seen just once. This CDR3 has 15 amino acids. CDR1 is LGHNA and CDR2 is YSLEER in the germline V gene. Germline trimming cut 0 bases from V and 4 bases from J; bases unmatched to any gene: 5. The sample taken for sequencing was PBMCs or a T cell subset sorted from them (not recorded which). The rearrangement uses TRBV4-3 and TRBJ1-2; 7 bases are shared with TRBD1. This sequence was found in an adult woman who had mild COVID-19 (a few samples of this study predate the infection). Cell type and time point are not known. The CDR3, as DNA: TGCGCCAGCAGCCAAGATCAGGGACAGAGCTATGGCTACACCTTC. As protein: CASSQDQGQSYGYTF.